This T cell receptor (beta chain) was identified in a study of post-analysis software for immune sequencing data. Study outcomes and limitations: In multiple sclerosis, normalized Chao1 diversity was significantly below that of controls. Same-batch preparations were strongly co-clustered by F measure. TRBV5-6, TRBV5-1 and TRBV20-1 were among roughly five TRBV segments more frequent in patients than controls.

Unique-molecular-identifier-tagged TCR beta cDNA libraries were used. The source material, roughly 0.85 to 10 million T cells, gave rise to roughly 0.5 million cDNA molecules. TCRdb ran MiXCR on the PCR reads and lists one entry per CDR3 protein. This table has hundreds of thousands of distinct CDR3 sequences, 59% appearing once. This clonotype was counted between two and nine times. Its antigen is unknown. The CDR3 contains 13 residues. Losses at the gene ends were 4 bases for V and 6 bases for J; bases not matched to a gene: 4. The chain uses TRBV12-3 or TRBV12-4 and TRBJ1-2; 8 nucleotides line up with TRBD1. The sequence came from a girl aged 2-9 years with multiple sclerosis. The source material was blood. The CDR3 nucleotides read TGTGCCAGCAGTTCAGGGGGCGAGCATGGCTACACCTTC. Protein: CASSSGGEHGYTF.